This TCR beta chain came from a study of CD4+ T cells in melanoma. The trim removed 0 bases at V and 4 bases at J, leaving 7 bases unmatched. The germline V gene has CDR1 SGHRS and CDR2 YFSETQ. This CDR3 has 16 amino acids. Using immunoSEQ multiplex PCR, the repertoire was profiled, and TCRdb retains in-frame clones only, with some absent. The profile covers 10,000 or so clones, with roughly 60% appearing a single time and about 13% taken by the ten largest. The chain joins TRBV5-1 to TRBJ1-2, with TRBD1 identical over 9 bases. The source of this sequence is a human donor with melanoma. The sequenced material came from cells from a culture (not recorded whether cultured in vitro). The CDR3 reads CASSLDGTGLSYGYTF. The CDR3 region has the DNA TGCGCCAGCAGCTTGGATGGGACAGGGCTCTCCTATGGCTACACCTTC.